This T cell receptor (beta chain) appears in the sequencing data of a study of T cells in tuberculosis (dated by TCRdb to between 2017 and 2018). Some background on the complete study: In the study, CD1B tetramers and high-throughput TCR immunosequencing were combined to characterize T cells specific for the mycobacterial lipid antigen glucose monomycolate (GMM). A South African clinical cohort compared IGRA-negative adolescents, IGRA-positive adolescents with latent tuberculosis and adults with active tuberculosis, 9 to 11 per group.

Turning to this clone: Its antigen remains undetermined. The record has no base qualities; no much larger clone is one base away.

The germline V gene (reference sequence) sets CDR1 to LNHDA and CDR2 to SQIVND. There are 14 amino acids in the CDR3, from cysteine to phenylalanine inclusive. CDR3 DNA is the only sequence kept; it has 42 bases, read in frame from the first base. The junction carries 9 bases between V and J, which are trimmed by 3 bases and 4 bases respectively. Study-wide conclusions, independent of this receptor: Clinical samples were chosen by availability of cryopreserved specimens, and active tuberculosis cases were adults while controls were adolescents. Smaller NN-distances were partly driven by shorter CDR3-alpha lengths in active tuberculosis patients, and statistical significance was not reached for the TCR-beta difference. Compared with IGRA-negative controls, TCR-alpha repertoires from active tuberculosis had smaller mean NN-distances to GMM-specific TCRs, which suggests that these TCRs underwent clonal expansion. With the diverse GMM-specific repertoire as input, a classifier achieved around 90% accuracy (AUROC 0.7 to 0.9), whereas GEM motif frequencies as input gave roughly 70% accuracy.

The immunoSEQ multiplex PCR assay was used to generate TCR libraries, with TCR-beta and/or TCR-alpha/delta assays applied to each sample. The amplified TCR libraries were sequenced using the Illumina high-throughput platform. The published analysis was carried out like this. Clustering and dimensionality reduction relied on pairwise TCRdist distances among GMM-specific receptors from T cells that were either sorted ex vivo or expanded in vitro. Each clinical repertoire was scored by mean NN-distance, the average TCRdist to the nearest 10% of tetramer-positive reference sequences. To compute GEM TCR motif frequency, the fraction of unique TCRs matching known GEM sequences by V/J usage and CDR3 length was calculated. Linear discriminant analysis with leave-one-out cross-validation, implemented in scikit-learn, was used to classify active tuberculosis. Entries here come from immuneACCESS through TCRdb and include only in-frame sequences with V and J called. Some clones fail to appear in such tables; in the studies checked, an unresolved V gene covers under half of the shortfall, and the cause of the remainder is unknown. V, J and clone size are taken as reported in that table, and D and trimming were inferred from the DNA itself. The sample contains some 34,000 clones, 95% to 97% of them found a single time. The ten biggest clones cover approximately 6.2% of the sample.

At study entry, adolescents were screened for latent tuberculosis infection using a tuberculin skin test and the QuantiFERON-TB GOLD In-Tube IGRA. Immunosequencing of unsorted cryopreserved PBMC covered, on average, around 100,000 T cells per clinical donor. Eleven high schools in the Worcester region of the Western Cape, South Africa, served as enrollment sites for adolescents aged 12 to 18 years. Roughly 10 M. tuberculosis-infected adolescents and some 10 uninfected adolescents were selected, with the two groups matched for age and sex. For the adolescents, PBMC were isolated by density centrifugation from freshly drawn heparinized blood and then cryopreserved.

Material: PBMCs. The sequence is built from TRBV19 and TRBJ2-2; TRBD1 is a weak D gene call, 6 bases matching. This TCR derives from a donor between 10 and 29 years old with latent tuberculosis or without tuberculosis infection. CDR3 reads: CASSIWGLTGELFF. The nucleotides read TGTGCCAGTAGTATCTGGGGGCTCACCGGGGAGCTGTTTTTT.